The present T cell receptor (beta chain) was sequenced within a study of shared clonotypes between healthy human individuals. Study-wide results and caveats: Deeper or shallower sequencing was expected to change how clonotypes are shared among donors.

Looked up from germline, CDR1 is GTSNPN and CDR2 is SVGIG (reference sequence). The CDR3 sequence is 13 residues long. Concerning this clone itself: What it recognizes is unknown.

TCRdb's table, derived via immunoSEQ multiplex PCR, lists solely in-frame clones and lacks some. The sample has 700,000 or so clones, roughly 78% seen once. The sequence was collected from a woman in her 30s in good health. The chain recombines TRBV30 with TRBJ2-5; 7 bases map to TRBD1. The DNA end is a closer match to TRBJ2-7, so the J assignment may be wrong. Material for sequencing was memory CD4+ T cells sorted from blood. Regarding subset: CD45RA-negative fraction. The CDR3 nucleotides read TGTGCCTGGATCAGGGCAGGGGGCTACGAGCAGTACTTC. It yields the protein CAWIRAGGYEQYF.